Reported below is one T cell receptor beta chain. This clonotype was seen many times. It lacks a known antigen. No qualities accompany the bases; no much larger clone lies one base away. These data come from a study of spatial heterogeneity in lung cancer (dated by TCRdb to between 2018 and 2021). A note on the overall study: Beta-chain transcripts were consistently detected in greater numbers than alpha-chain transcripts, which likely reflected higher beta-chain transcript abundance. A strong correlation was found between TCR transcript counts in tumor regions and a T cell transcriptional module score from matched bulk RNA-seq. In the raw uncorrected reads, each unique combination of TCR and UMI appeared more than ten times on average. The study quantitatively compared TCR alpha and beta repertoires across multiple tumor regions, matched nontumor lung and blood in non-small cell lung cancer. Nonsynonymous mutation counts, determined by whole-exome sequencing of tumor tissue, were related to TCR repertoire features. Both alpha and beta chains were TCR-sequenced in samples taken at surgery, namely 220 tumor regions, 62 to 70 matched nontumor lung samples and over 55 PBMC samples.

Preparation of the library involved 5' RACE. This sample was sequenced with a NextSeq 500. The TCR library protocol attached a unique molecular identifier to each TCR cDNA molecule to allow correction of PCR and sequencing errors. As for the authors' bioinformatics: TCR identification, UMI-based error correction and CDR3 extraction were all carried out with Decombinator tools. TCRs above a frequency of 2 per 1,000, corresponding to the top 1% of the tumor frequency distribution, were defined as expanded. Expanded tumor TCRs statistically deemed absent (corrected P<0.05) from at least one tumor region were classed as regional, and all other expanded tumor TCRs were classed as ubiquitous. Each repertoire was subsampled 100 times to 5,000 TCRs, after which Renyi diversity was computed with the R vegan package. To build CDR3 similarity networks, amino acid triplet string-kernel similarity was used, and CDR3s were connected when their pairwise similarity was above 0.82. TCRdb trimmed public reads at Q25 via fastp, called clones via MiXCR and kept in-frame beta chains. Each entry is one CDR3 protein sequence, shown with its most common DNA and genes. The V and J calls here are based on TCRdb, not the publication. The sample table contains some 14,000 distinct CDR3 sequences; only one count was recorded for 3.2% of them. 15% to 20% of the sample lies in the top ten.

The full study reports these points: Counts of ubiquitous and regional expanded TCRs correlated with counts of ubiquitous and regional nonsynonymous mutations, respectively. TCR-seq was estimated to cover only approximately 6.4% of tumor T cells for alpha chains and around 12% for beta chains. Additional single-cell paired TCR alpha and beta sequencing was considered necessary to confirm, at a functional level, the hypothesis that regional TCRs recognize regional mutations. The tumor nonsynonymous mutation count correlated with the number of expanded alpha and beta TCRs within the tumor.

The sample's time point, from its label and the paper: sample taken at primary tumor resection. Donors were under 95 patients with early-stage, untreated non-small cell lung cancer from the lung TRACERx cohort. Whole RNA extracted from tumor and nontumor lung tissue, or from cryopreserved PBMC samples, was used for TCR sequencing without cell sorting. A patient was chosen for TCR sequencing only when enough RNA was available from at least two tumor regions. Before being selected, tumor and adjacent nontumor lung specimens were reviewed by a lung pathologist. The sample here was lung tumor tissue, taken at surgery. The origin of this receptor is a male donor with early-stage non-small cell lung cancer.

The DNA sequence is given as TGTGCCAGCAGTTTTCCAGGGCGGTACGAGCAGTACTTC. Its protein reads: CASSFPGRYEQYF. In this chain, TRBV12-3 or TRBV12-4 is recombined with TRBJ2-7; a tentative D call is TRBD1 (5 bases match). V is pared back by 3 bases and J by 4 bases, with 10 bases lying between the germline termini. The CDR3 sequence holds 13 residues, the cysteine and phenylalanine included. The kept DNA is CDR3 alone, 39 bases in frame from the first base.